This TCR beta chain was documented in a study of OX40 agonist ivuxolimab in advanced cancers. Looking at the study overall: Patients were infused with ivuxolimab every 2 weeks at 0.01 to 10 mg/kg. Mean age approximately 59 years, range about 23 to 85; just over 80% male. Partial responses, seen in three patients, involved one hepatocellular carcinoma and two cutaneous melanomas.

TCRdb's table, derived via immunoSEQ multiplex PCR, lists solely in-frame clones and lacks some. The sample lists 50,000 to 70,000 clones; around 93% were seen once. This clone was recorded once. Patients were excluded for autoimmune disease history or systemic immunosuppression. The CDR3 consists of 14 residues. Germline CDR1 SGHVS, CDR2 FNYEAQ. Trimming pared 3 bases from V and 6 bases from J, leaving 12 bases between. The clonotype was recovered from an adult with an advanced solid tumor such as melanoma, head and neck, liver or kidney cancer. Sequenced material: CD4+ or CD8+ T cells sorted from blood, taken in a trial of the OX40 agonist ivuxolimab. This chain uses TRBV7-6 with TRBJ1-5, with D unresolved. The CDR3 here is CASSLKPGGQPQHF. The CDR3 DNA sequence: TGTGCCAGCAGCTTGAAGCCGGGAGGTCAGCCCCAGCATTTT.